This TCR beta chain was documented in a study of early T cells in non-severe SARS-CoV-2 infection. This clonotype occurred many times. Antigen: not known. Study conclusions and caveats: The matching step, a VDJdb search, favored anti-spike CD8 responses and missed private and CD4 specificities.

Each CDR3 protein gets one entry after TCRdb re-called the 5' RACE reads with MiXCR. The data contain 35,000 to 45,000 distinct CDR3 sequences, less than 8% of them singletons. The V and J ends lost 4 bases and 7 bases respectively, with 19 bases between them. The CDR3 consists of 16 residues. CDR1 and CDR2 from the germline V gene are MNHEY and SMNVEV (reference sequence). The receptor was isolated from an adult who was a healthcare worker with PCR-confirmed SARS-CoV-2 infection or an uninfected control (not recorded which). The chain uses TRBV27 and TRBJ2-2; the D is unclear. Specimen: whole blood, collected at baseline. The DNA for the CDR3 is TGTGCCAGCAGTTCAATGGTAGCCGGAGTTATCGGGGAGCTGTTTTTT. It translates to CASSSMVAGVIGELFF.